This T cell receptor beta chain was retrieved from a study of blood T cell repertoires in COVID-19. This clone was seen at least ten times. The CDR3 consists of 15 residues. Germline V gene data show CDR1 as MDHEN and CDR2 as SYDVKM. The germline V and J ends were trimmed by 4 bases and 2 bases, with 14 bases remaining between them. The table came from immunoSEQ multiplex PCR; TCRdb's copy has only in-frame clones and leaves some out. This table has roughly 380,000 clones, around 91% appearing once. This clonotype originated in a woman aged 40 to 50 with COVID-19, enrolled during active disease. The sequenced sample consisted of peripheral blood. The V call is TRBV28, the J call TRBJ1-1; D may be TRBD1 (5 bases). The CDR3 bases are TGTGCCAGCAGTTATACTCAGGGAATCAACACTGAAGCTTTCTTT. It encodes CASSYTQGINTEAFF.